This T cell receptor beta chain originates from a study of cytomegalovirus exposure and HLA in healthy donors. With V trimmed by 4 bases and J by 0 bases, 8 bases remained unmatched. Per germline, CDR1 SGHRS and CDR2 YFSETQ. The CDR3 has 16 residues. While the first cohort had fewer than 850 subjects, the donors belonged to the separate validation cohort of 100 to 150 subjects. TCRdb keeps only in-frame clones here, not all; method: immunoSEQ multiplex PCR. The sample lists approximately 150,000 clones; about four fifths were seen once. The J gene is TRBJ2-5, the V gene TRBV5-1; 8 nucleotides agree with TRBD2. This clonotype was sampled from a young man in good health and CMV-seropositive. Input material: PBMCs. CDR3 protein: CASSAAGALHQETQYF. The CDR3 DNA follows: TGCGCCAGCAGCGCAGCGGGAGCGCTACACCAAGAGACCCAGTACTTC.